This record looks at one T cell receptor beta chain sequence and its context. Its antigen is unidentified. The germline gives CDR1 SNHLY, CDR2 FYNNEI. V shed 3 bases and J shed 3 bases, with 6 bases lying between them. There are 12 residues in the CDR3. Autoimmune disease history or systemic immunosuppression excluded patients. The data were taken from a study of OX40 agonist ivuxolimab in advanced cancers. TCRdb's table, derived via immunoSEQ multiplex PCR, lists solely in-frame clones and lacks some. Among around 65,000 clones listed, under 95% were seen once. General observations from the study: Averaging showed that CD8+ T cells had more expanded clones than CD4+ did.

The sequence derives from an adult with an advanced solid tumor such as melanoma, head and neck, liver or kidney cancer. Here the sequenced sample was CD4+ or CD8+ T cells sorted from blood, taken in a trial of the OX40 agonist ivuxolimab. This chain joins TRBV2 and TRBJ2-7; weak D call: TRBD1 (5 bases). CDR3 bases: TGTGCCAGCAGTGACCAGGGCTACGAGCAGTACTTC. Amino acids: CASSDQGYEQYF.